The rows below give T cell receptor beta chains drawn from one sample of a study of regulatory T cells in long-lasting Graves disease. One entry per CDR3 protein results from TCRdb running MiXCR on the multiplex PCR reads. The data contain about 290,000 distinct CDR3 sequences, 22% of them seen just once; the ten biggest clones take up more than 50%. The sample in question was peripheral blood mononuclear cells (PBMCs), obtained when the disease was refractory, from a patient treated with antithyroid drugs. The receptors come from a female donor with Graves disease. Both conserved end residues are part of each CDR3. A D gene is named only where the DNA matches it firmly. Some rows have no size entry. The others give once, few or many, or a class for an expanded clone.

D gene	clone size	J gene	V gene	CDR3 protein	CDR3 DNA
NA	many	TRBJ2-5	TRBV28	CASSFYPGGEETQYF	TGTGCCAGCAGTTTTTATCCCGGGGGAGAAGAGACCCAGTACTTC
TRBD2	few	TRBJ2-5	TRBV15	CATSRERRGVEETQYF	TGTGCCACCAGCAGAGAACGTCGGGGGGTCGAGGAGACCCAGTACTTC
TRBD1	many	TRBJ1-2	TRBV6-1	CASSPGTGNYGYTF	TGTGCCAGCAGCCCAGGGACAGGAAATTATGGCTACACCTTC
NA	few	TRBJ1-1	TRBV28	CASSAGPNTEAFF	TGTGCCAGCAGTGCCGGACCGAACACTGAAGCTTTCTTT
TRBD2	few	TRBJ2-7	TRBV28	CASSLANSGILYEQYF	TGTGCCAGCAGTTTGGCGAATAGCGGGATTTTGTACGAGCAGTACTTC
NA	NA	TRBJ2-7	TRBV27	CASSQRGDHYEQYF	TGTGCCAGCAGTCAAAGGGGCGATCACTACGAGCAGTACTTC
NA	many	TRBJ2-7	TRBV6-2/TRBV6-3	CASRGWGSAGSYEQYF	TGTGCCAGCCGCGGGTGGGGGAGCGCTGGCTCCTACGAGCAGTACTTC
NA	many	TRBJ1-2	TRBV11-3	CASSPTLGFGDGYTF	TGTGCCAGCAGCCCTACTCTTGGGTTTGGGGACGGCTACACCTTC
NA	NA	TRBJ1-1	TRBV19	CASSAGYWSTEAFF	TGTGCCAGTAGCGCAGGGTATTGGAGCACTGAAGCTTTCTTT
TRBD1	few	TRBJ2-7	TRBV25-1	CASSRQGWSEQYF	TGTGCCAGCAGTAGACAGGGGTGGAGTGAGCAGTACTTC
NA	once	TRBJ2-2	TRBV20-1	CSARGHPSGKLFF	TGCAGTGCTAGGGGACACCCGTCCGGGAAGCTGTTTTTT
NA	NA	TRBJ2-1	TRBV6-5	CASSYSNEQFF	TGTGCCAGCAGTTACTCCAATGAGCAGTTCTTC
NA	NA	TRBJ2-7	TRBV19	CASSRQDADPYEQYF	TGTGCCAGTAGTAGACAGGACGCTGATCCCTACGAGCAGTACTTC
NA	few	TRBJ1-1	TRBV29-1	CSVEMGQGEAFF	TGCAGCGTTGAAATGGGACAAGGTGAAGCTTTCTTT
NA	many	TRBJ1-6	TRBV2	CASTGPTEGTPLHF	TGTGCCAGCACCGGCCCGACAGAAGGGACACCCCTCCACTTT
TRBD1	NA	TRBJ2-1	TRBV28	CASSLTGTYNEQFF	TGTGCCAGCAGTCTGACAGGGACCTACAATGAGCAGTTCTTC
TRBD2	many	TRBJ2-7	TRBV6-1	CASGDYHYEQYF	TGTGCCAGTGGGGACTACCACTACGAGCAGTACTTC
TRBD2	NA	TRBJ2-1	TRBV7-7	CASSPSPTSGSINEQFF	TGTGCTAGCAGCCCTTCCCCGACTAGCGGGAGTATCAATGAGCAGTTCTTC
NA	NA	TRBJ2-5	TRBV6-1	CASSSRFQETQYF	TGTGCCAGCAGCTCACGCTTCCAAGAGACCCAGTACTTC
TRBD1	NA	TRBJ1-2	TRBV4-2	CASSGTATNYGCTF	TGTGCCAGCAGCGGGACAGCGACTAACTATGGCTGCACCTTC
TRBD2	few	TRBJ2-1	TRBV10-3	CAISGLAGRNEQFF	TGTGCCATCAGCGGACTAGCGGGCCGCAATGAGCAGTTCTTC
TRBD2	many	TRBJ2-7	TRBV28	CASSIAGGTEQYF	TGTGCCAGCAGTATAGCGGGAGGGACAGAGCAGTACTTC
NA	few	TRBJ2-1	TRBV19	CASSIFVNNEQFF	TGTGCCAGTAGTATCTTCGTGAACAATGAGCAGTTCTTC
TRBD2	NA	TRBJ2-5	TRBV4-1	CASSRGLAGDETQYF	TGCGCCAGCAGCCGAGGACTAGCGGGAGACGAGACCCAGTACTTC
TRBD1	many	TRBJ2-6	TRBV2	CASIPVGDRAFSGANVLTF	TGTGCCAGCATCCCTGTCGGGGACAGGGCCTTCTCTGGGGCCAACGTCCTGACTTTC
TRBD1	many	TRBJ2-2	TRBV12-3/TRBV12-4	CASRHRGKTGELFF	TGTGCCAGCAGGCACAGGGGAAAAACCGGGGAGCTGTTTTTT
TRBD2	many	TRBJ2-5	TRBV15	CATSRDLREVGQETQYF	TGTGCCACCAGCAGAGATCTACGGGAGGTGGGCCAAGAGACCCAGTACTTC
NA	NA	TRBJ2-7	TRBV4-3	CASSQDKVVNEQYF	TGCGCCAGCAGCCAGGATAAGGTAGTAAACGAGCAGTACTTC
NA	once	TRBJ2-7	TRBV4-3	CASSQDRYGPSYEQYF	TGCGCCAGCAGCCAAGATCGGTATGGTCCGTCCTACGAGCAGTACTTC
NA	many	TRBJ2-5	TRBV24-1	CATSDFVGGETQYF	TGTGCCACCAGTGATTTCGTGGGTGGGGAGACCCAGTACTTC
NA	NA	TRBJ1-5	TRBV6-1	CASSLTGGEHQPQHF	TGTGCCAGCAGTCTAACTGGGGGGGAGCATCAGCCCCAGCATTTT
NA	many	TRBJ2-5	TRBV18	CASSPDMMETQYF	TGTGCCAGCTCACCCGACATGATGGAGACCCAGTACTTC
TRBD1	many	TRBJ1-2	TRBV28	CASSPTGEDYGYTF	TGTGCCAGCAGTCCGACAGGGGAGGACTATGGCTACACCTTC
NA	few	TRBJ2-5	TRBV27	CASSWTASEWETQYF	TGTGCCAGCAGTTGGACAGCTAGTGAGTGGGAGACCCAGTACTTC
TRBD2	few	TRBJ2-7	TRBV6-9	CASSSSAGLGHEQYF	TGTGCCAGCAGTTCATCAGCGGGGCTCGGGCATGAGCAGTACTTC
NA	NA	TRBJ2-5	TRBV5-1	CASSLESWETQYF	TGCGCCAGCAGCTTGGAGTCCTGGGAAACCCAGTACTTC
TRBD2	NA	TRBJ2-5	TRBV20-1	CSARDWASGRSETQYF	TGCAGTGCTAGAGATTGGGCTAGCGGGAGGTCGGAGACCCAGTACTTC
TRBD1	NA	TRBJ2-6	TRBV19	CASSPTGTGANVLTF	TGTGCCAGTAGTCCGACAGGGACTGGGGCCAACGTCCTGACTTTC
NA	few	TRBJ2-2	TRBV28	CASSLTEPPGELFF	TGTGCCAGCAGTTTAACCGAACCCCCCGGGGAGCTGTTTTTT
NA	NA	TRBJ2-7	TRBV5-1	CASSLDERPYEQYF	TGCGCCAGCAGCTTGGACGAACGACCCTACGAGCAGTACTTC
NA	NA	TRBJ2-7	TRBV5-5	CASSEEPYEQYF	TGTGCCAGCAGCGAGGAGCCGTACGAGCAGTACTTC
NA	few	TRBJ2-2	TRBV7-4	CARGSGSVTGELFF	TGTGCCAGAGGCAGCGGGTCGGTTACCGGGGAGCTGTTTTTT
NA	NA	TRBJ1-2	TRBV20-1	CSARATIAGYTF	TGCAGTGCTAGAGCTACGATCGCTGGCTACACCTTC
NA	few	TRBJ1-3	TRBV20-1	CSAEVGVENTIYF	TGCAGTGCCGAAGTGGGAGTTGAAAACACCATATATTTT
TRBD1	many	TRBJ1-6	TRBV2	CASSGGTGLNSPLHF	TGTGCCAGCAGTGGAGGGACAGGGCTAAATTCACCCCTCCACTTT
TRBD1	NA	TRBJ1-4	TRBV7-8	CASSSGQDNEKLFF	TGTGCCAGCAGCTCGGGACAGGATAATGAAAAACTGTTTTTT
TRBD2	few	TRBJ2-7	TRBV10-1	CARTSGSMLYEQYF	TGCGCCAGGACTAGCGGGAGCATGCTCTACGAGCAGTACTTC
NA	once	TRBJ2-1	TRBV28	CASSFLQDHEQFF	TGTGCCAGCAGTTTCTTGCAGGATCATGAGCAGTTCTTC
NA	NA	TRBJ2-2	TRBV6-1	CATPVGFGELFF	TGTGCCACCCCAGTGGGTTTCGGGGAGCTGTTTTTT